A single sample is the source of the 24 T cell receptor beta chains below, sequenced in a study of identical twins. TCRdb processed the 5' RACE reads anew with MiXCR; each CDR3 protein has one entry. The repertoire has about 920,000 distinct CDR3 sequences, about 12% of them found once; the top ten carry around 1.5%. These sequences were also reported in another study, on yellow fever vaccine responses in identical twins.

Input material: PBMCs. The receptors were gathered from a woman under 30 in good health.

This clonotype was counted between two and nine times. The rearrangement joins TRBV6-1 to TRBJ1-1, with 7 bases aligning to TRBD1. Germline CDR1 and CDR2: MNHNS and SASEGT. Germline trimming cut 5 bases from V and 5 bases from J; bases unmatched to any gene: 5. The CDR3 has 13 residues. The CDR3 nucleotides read TGTGCCAGCAGTCACAAACAGGGGACTGAAGCTTTCTTT. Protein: CASSHKQGTEAFF.

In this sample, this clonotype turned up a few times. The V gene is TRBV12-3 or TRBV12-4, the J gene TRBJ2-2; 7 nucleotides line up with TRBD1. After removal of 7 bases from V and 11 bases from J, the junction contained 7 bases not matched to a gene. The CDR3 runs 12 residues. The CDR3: CASTLGDRELFF. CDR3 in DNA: TGTGCCAGCACCCTGGGGGACAGAGAGCTGTTTTTT.

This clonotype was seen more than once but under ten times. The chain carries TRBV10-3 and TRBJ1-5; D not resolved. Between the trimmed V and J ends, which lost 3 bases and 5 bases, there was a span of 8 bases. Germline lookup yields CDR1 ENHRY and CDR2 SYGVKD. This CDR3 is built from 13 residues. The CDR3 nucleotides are TGTGCCATCAGTGACAGAGTTGATCAGCCCCAGCATTTT. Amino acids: CAISDRVDQPQHF.

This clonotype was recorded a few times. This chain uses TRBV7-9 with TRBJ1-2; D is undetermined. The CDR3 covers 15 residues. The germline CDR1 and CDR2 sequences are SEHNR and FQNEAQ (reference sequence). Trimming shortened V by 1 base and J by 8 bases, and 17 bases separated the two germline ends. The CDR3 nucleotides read TGTGCCAGCAGCTTAGAGGTCATTGACCTCCAGGGCTACACCTTC. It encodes CASSLEVIDLQGYTF.

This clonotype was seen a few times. The CDR3 region has the DNA TGTGCCAGCAGCCCTGGGACTAGCGGGGTCAGGGAGCAAGAGACCCAGTACTTC. This codes for CASSPGTSGVREQETQYF. The gene calls are TRBV5-6 and TRBJ2-5; 13 nucleotides align to TRBD2. Germline-derived CDR1 and CDR2 are SGHDT and YYEEEE. V gave up 4 bases and J gave up 2 bases; unmatched junction bases: 11. This CDR3 comprises 18 residues.

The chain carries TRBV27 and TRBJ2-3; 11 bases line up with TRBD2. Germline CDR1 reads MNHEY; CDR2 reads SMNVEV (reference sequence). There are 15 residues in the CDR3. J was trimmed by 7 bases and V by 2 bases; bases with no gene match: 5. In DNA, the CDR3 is TGTGCCAGCAGTTTAACTAGCGGGAGCGTGAATACGCAGTATTTT. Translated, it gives CASSLTSGSVNTQYF.

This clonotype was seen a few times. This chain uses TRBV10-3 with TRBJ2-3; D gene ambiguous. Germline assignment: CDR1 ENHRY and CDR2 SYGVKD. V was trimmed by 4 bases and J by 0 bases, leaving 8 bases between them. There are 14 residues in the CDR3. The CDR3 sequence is CAISVGTSTDTQYF. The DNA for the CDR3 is TGTGCCATCAGTGTTGGCACTAGCACAGATACGCAGTATTTT.

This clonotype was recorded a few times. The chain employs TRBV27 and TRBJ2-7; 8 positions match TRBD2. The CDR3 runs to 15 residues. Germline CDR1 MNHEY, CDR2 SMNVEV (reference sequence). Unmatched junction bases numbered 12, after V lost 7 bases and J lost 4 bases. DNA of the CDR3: TGTGCCAGCAAGGGAACCGGGACTAGGCCTTACGAGCAGTACTTC. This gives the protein CASKGTGTRPYEQYF.

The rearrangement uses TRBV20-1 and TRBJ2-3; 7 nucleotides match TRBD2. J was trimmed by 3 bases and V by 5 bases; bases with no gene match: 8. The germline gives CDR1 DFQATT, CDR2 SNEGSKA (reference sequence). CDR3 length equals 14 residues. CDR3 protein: CSAPQTSQTDTQYF. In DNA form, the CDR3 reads TGCAGTGCTCCCCAGACTAGCCAGACAGATACGCAGTATTTT.

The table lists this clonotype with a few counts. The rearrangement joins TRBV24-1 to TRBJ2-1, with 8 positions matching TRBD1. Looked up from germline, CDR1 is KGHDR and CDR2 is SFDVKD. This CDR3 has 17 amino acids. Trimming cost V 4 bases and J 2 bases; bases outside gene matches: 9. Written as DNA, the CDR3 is TGTGCCACCAGTGACCCCTACGACAGGGGAACCTACAATGAGCAGTTCTTC. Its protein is CATSDPYDRGTYNEQFF.

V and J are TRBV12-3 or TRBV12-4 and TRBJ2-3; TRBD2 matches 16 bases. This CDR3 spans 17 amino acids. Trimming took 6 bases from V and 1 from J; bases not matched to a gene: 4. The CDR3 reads CASRGTSGRGGTDTQYF. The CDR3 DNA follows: TGTGCCAGCAGAGGGACTAGCGGGAGGGGAGGCACAGATACGCAGTATTTT.

CDR3 in amino acids: CASSLTRAVGYGYTF. The DNA for the CDR3 is TGTGCCAGCAGCCTAACTCGGGCAGTAGGGTATGGCTACACCTTC. V and J are TRBV28 and TRBJ1-2; no reliable D call. This CDR3 region has 15 residues. Trimming left V 6 bases short and J 5 bases short, with 19 bases between. Germline V CDR1 and CDR2: MDHEN, SYDVKM.

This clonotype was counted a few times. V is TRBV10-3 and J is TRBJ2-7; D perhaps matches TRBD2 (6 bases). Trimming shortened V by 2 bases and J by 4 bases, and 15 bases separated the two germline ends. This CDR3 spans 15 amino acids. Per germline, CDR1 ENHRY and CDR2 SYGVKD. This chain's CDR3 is CAISETGGMGYEQYF. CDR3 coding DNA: TGTGCCATCAGTGAGACAGGAGGGATGGGGTACGAGCAGTACTTC.

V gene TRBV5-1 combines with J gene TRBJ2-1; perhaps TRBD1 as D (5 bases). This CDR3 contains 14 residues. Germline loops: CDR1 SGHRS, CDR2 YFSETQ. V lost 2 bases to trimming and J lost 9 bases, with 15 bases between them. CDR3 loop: CASSFVQGGGEQFF. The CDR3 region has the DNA TGCGCCAGCAGCTTCGTCCAGGGCGGTGGTGAGCAGTTCTTC. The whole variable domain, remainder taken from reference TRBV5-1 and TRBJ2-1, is KAGVTQTPRYLIKTRGQQVTLSCSPISGHRSVSWYQQTPGQGLQFLFEYFSETQRNKGNFPGRFSGRQFSNSRSEMNVSTLELGDSALYLCASSFVQGGGEQFFGPGTRLTVL.

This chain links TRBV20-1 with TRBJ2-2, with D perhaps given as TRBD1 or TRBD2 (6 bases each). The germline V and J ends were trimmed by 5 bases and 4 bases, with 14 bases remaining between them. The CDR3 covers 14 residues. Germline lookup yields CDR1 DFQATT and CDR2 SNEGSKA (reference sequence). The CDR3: CSAPGALSTGELFF. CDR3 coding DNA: TGCAGTGCTCCGGGGGCCCTGTCCACCGGGGAGCTGTTTTTT.

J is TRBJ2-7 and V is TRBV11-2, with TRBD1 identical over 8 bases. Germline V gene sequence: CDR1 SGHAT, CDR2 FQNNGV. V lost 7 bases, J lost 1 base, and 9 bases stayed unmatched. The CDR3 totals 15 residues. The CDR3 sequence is CASTPRDRPSYEQYF. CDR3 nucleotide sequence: TGTGCCAGCACCCCTCGGGACAGGCCATCCTACGAGCAGTACTTC.

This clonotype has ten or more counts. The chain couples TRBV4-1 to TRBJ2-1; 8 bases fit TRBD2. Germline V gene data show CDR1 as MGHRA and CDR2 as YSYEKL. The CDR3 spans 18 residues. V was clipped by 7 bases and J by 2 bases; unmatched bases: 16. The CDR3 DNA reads TGCGCCAGCACACCAGAAGGGCTAGGACTAGCACCCTACAATGAGCAGTTCTTC. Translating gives CASTPEGLGLAPYNEQFF.

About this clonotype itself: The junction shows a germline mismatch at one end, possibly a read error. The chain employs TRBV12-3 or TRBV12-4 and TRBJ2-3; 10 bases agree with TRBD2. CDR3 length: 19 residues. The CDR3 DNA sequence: TGTACCAGCAGTTTAGCGAGGCTAGCGGGAGTGTTGGGGGGAGATACGCAGTATTTT. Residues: CTSSLARLAGVLGGDTQYF.

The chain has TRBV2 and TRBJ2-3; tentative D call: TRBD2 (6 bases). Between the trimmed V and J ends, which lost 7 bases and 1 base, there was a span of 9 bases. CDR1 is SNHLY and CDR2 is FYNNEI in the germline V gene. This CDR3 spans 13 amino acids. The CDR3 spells CASIGGRTDTQYF. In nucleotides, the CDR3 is TGTGCCAGCATCGGGGGTCGCACAGATACGCAGTATTTT.

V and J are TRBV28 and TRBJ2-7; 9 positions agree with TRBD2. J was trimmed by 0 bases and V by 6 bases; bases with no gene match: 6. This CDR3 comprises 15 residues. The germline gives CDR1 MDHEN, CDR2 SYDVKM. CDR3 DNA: TGTGCCAGCAGCACCAGCGGGGGGAACTCCTACGAGCAGTACGTC. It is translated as CASSTSGGNSYEQYV.

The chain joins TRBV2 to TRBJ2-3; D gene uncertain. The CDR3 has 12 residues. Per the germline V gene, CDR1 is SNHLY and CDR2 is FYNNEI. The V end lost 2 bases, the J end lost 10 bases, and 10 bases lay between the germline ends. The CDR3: CASSEPPVAQYF. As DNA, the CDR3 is TGTGCCAGCAGTGAACCCCCCGTGGCGCAGTATTTT.

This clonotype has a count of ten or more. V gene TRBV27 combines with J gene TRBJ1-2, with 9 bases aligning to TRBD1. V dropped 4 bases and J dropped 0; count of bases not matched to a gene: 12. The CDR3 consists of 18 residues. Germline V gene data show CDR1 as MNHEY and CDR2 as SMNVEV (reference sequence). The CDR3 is CASSSAGTGSPTNYGYTF. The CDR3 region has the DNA TGTGCCAGCAGTTCCGCCGGGACAGGGAGCCCGACTAACTATGGCTACACCTTC.

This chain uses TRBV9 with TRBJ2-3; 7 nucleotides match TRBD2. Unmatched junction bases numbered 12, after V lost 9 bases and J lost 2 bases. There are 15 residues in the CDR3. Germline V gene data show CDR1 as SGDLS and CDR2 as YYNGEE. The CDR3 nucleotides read TGTGCCACCACCATCCAGCGGGGCCCCACAGATACGCAGTATTTT. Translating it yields CATTIQRGPTDTQYF.

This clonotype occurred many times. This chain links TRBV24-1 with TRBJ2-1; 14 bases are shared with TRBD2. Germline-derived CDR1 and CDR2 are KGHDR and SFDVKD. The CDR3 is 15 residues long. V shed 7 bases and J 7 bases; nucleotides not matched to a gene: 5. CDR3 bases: TGTGCCACCAGCCCTGGACTAGCGGGAGGTAATGAGCAGTTCTTC. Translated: CATSPGLAGGNEQFF.